This T cell receptor beta chain is drawn from a study of cytomegalovirus exposure and HLA in healthy donors. The CDR3 is 13 amino acids. From germline, CDR1 is MDHEN and CDR2 SYDVKM. V was pared by 6 bases and J by 5 bases, with 6 bases of the junction left unmatched. Amplification used 60 Vbeta primers and 13 Jbeta primers. Produced via immunoSEQ multiplex PCR; TCRdb's table is partial and in-frame only. The sample has about 190,000 clones, 79% seen once; the top ten hold approximately 1.5%. Turning to this clone: Its antigen remains unknown.

Overall study findings and caveats: In vitro checks showed that a few CMV-associated chains really do target CMV antigens. Researchers reported from a later analysis that most CMV-associated TCR beta chains appeared HLA-restricted. Presence/absence analyses treated sequencing depth as roughly uniform across donors.

Sequenced: PBMCs. This chain links TRBV28 with TRBJ2-7; TRBD2 matches 8 bases. The sequence derives from a young woman in good health and CMV-seronegative. CDR3 in DNA: TGTGCCAGCAGCCGCAGGACTAGCAACGAGCAGTACTTC. Residues: CASSRRTSNEQYF.